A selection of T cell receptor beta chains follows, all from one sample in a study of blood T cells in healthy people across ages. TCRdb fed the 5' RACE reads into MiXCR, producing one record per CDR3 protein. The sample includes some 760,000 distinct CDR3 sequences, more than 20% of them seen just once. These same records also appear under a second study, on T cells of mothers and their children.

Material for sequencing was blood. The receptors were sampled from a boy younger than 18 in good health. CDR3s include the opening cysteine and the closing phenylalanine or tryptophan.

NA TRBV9 CASSVGGGVFDEQYF
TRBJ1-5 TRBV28 CASSLRVQGSNQPQHF
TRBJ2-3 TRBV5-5 CASSPGQGPSRTDTQYF
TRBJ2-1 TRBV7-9 CASSSMGQGAGYNEQFF
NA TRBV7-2 CASSLEIVGTSGRDEQFF
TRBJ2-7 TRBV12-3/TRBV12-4 CASSFALSQASYEQYF
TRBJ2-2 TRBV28 CASSLLGGGTGELFF
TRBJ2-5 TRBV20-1 CSAAGGRGETQYF
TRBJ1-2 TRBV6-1 CASSGQGIYGYTF
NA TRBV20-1 CSARDGLAGYYEQYF
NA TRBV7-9 CASSLVGGNYEQYF
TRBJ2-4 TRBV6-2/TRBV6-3 CASSSTGLAGVKAKNIQYF
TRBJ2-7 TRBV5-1 CASSFIRGSYEQYF
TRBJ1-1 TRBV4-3 CASSQAGRPNTEAFF
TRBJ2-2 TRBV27 CASSLSFGDRGFSGELFF
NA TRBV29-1 CSVATGENEQFF
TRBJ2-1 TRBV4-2 CASSQHPPTSGRDNEQFF
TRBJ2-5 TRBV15 CATSSFDEQETQYF
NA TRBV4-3 CASSQDYREQFF
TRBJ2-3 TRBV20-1 CSAKPGPSTDTQYF
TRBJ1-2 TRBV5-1 CASRETGAGYGYTF
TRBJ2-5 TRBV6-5 CASSSSGGSQETQYF
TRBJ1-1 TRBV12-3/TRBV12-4 CASSSDSYTEAFF
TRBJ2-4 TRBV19 CASTLQGMDIQYF
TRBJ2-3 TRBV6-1 CASSESGLAGVKVTQYF
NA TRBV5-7 CASSLRGGEQNNEQFF
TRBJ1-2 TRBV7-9 CASSLARDYYGYTF
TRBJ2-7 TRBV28 CASIRGGFDEQYF
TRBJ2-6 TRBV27 CATSLSGANVLTF
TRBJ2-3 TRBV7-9 CASSLQPLSTDTQYF
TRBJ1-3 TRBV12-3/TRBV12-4 CASSFLPDSGNTIYF
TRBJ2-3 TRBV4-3 CASSQEMGFTDTQYF
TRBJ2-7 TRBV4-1 CASSQEKRGGSYEQYF
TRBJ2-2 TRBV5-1 CASTSGGVANTGELFF
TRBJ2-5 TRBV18 CASSPRLSREETQYF
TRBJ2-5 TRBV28 CASSLWGNQETQYF
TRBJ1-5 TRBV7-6 CASSPGTGGELSNQPQHF
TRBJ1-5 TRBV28 CASSPQGGIIPQHF
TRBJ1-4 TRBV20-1 CSARSDRVNEKLFF
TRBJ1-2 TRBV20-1 CGWDSLPANYGYTF
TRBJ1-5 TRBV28 CASSLFGQPQHF
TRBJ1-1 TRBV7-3 CASSQTMNTEAFF
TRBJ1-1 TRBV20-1 CSVPRPGGNEAFF
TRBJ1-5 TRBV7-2 CASSLRTGDQPQHF
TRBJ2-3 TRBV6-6 CASSPRGGRTDTQYF
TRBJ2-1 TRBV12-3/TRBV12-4 CASSPDWKGDEQFF
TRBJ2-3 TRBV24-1 CATSDLRTSGSEPTDTQYF
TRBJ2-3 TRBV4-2 CASSQAGGAPTDTQYF
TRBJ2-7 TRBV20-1 CSAKSPGPTYEQYF
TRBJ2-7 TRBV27 CASSPSGGDRSYEQYF
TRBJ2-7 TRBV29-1 CSVEAAGAYEQYF
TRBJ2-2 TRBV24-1 CATAGTGGWDTGELFF
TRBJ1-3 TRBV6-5 CASRMTGDSGNTIYF
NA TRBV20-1 CSARDPGLPTYEQYF
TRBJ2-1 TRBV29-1 CSVEGMASGAYNEQFF
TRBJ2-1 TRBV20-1 CSAPGLARNEQFF
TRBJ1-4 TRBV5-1 CASSLQANTGRGGNEKLFF